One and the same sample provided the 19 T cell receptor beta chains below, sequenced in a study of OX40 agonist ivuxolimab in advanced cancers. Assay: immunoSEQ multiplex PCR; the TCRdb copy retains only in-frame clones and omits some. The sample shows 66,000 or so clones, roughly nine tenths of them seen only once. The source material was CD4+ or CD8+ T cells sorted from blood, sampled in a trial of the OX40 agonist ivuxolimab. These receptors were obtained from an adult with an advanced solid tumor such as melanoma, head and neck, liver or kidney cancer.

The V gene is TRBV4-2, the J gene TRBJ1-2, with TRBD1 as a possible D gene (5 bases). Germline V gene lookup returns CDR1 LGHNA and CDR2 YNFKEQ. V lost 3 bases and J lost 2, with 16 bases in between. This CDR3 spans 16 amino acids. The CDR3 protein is CASSQLTGQTNYGYTF. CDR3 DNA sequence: TGTGCCAGCAGCCAGCTGACGGGGCAGACAAACTATGGCTACACCTTC.

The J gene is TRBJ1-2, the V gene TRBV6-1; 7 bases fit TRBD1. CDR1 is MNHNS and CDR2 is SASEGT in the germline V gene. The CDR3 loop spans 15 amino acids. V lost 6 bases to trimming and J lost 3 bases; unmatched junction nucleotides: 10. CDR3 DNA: TGTGCCAGCAGCGGACAGGCCGTAGGTTACTATGGCTACACCTTC. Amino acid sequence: CASSGQAVGYYGYTF.

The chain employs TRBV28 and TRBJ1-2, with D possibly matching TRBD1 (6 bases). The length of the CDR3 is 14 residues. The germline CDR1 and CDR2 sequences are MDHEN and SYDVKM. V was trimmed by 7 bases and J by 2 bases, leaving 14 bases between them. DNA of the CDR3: TGTGCCAGCATGGTCACAGGGCAAAACTATGGCTACACCTTC. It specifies CASMVTGQNYGYTF.

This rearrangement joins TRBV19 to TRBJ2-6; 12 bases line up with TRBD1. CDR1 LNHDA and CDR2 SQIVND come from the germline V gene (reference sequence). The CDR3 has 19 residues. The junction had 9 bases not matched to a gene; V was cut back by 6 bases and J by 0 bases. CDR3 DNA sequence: TGTGCCAGTAGGCGATTGGGGGGACAGGGGGCCTCTGGGGCCAACGTCCTGACTTTC. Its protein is CASRRLGGQGASGANVLTF.

CDR3 sequence reads: CASNKRGATEAFF. The CDR3 DNA sequence: TGTGCCAGCAATAAAAGGGGGGCCACTGAAGCTTTCTTT. This chain uses TRBV6-5 with TRBJ1-1; maybe TRBD1 (6 bases). This CDR3 has 13 residues. V was shortened by 7 bases and J by 4 bases, with 13 bases between the two germline ends. Germline-derived CDR1 and CDR2 are MNHEY and SVGAGI.

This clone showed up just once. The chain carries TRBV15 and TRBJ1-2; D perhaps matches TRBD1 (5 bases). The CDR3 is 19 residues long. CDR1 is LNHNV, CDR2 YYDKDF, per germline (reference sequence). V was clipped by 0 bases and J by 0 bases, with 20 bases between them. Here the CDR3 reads CATSRDEFGAKSSNYGYTF. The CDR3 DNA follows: TGTGCCACCAGCAGAGATGAGTTCGGGGCCAAGTCCTCTAACTATGGCTACACCTTC.

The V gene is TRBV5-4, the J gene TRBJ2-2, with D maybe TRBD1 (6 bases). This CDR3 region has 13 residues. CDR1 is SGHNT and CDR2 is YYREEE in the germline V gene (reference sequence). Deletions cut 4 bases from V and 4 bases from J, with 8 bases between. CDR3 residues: CASSIQGTGELFF. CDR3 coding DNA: TGTGCCAGCAGCATACAGGGCACCGGGGAGCTGTTTTTT.

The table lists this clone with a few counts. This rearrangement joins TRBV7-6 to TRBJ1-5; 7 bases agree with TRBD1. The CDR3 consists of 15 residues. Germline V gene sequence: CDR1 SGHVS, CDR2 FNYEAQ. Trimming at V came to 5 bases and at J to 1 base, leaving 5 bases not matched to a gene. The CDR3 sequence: CASSLGTASNQPQHF. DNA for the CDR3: TGTGCCAGCAGCCTGGGGACAGCCAGCAATCAGCCCCAGCATTTT.

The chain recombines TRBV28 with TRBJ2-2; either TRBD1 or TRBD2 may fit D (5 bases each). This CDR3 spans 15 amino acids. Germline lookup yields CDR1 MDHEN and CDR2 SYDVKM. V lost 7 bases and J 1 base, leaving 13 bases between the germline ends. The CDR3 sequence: CASTGGDLNTGELFF. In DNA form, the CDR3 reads TGTGCCAGCACTGGGGGAGATCTGAACACCGGGGAGCTGTTTTTT.

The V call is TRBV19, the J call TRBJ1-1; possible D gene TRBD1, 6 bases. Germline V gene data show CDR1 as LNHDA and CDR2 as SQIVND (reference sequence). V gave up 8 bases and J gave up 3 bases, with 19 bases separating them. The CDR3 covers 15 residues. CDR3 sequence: CASRLGGTVDTEAFF. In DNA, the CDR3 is TGTGCCAGTCGTCTAGGGGGGACGGTGGACACTGAAGCTTTCTTT.

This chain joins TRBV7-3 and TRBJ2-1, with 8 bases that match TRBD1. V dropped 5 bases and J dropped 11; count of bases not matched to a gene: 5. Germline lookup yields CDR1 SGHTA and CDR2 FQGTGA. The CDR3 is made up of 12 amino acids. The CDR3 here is CASSLDRGQQFF. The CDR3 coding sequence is TGTGCCAGCAGCCTTGACAGGGGCCAGCAGTTCTTC.

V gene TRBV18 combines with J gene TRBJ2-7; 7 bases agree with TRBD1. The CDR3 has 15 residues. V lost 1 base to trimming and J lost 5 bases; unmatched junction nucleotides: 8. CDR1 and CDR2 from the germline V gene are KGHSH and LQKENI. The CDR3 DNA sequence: TGTGCCAGCTCACCACTGGGGACAGTAGCCGACGAGCAGTACTTC. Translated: CASSPLGTVADEQYF.

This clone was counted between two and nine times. The CDR3 DNA follows: TGTGCCAGCAGCGGGGACCTCTCTGGGGCCAACGTCCTGACTTTC. Translation gives CASSGDLSGANVLTF. This chain joins TRBV2 and TRBJ2-6; D possibly uses TRBD1 or TRBD2 (5 bases each). Deletions cut 6 bases from V and 0 bases from J, with 9 bases between. CDR3 length: 15 amino acids. The germline CDR1 and CDR2 sequences are SNHLY and FYNNEI.

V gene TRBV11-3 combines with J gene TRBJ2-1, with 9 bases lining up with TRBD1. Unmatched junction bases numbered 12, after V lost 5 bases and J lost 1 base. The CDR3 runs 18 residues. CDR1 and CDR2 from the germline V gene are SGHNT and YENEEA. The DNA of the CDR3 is TGTGCCAGCAGCGTAGCCCCAACAGGGGGCGGGTCCTACAATGAGCAGTTCTTC. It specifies CASSVAPTGGGSYNEQFF.

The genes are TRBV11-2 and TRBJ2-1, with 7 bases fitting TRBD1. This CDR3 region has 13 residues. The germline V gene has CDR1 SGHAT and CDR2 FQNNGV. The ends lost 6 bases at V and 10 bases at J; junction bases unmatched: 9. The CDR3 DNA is TGTGCCAGCAGTCGACAACAGGGGCGCGAGCAGTTCTTC. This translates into CASSRQQGREQFF.

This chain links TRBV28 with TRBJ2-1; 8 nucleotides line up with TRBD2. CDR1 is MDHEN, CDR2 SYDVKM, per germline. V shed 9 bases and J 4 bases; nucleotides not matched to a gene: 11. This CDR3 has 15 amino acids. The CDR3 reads CASKLEGLGYNEQFF. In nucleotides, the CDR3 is TGTGCCAGTAAACTGGAGGGACTAGGGTACAATGAGCAGTTCTTC.

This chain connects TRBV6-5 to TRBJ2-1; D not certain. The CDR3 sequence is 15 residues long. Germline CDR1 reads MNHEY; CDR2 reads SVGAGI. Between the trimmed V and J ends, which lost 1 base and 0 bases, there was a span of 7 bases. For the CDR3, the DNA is TGTGCCAGCAGTTACTTGGGTAGCTCCTACAATGAGCAGTTCTTC. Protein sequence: CASSYLGSSYNEQFF.

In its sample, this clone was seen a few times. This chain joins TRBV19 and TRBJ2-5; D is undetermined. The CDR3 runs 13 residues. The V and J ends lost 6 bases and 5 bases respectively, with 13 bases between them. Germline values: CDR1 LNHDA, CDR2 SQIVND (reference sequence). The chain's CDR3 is CASSLSFLETQYF. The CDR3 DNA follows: TGTGCCAGTAGCCTTTCCTTTTTGGAGACCCAGTACTTC.

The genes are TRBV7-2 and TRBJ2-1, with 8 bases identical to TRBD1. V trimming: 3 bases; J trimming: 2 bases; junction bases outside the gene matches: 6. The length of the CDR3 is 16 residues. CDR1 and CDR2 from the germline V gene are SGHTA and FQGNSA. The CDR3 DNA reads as TGTGCCAGCAGCTTTATGGGACAGGCTGCCTACAATGAGCAGTTCTTC. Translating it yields CASSFMGQAAYNEQFF.